The 17 T cell receptor beta chains reported below all come from one sample, sequenced in a study of breast tumors, draining lymph nodes, adjacent tissues. The lymph nodes were axillary draining lymph nodes from breast cancer patients. MiXCR, applied by TCRdb to the multiplex PCR reads, yields one record per CDR3 protein. In the table there are fewer than 300,000 distinct CDR3 sequences, approximately 31% of which are singletons. The sequencing sample was made of axillary lymph node tissue. The source of these receptors is a female donor with breast cancer. Some clones in this sample may be carry-over from other donors' samples.

Concerning this clonotype itself: It may be a read error: a sequence one base away is much more abundant. The rearrangement uses TRBV7-2 and TRBJ2-1; D is ambiguous. CDR3 length: 13 amino acids. Germline assignment: CDR1 SGHTA and CDR2 FQGNSA. Written as DNA, the CDR3 is TGTGCCAGCAGCGCGACCCCCTACAATGAGCAGCTCTTC. Translated, it gives CASSATPYNEQLF. Drawing the rest from reference TRBV7-2 and TRBJ2-1, the complete variable domain is GAGVSQSPSNKVTEKGKDVELRCDPISGHTALYWYRQSLGQGLEFLIYFQGNSAPDKSGLPSDRFSAERTGGSVSTLTIQRTQQEDSAVYLCASSATPYNEQLFGPGTRLTVL.

Concerning this clonotype: A read error may explain this, as a much larger clone is one base away. The J gene is TRBJ1-5, the V gene TRBV6-1; D remains unclear. This CDR3 is 17 amino acids long. CDR1 is MNHNS and CDR2 is SASEGT in the germline V gene. CDR3 protein: CTSSEALRRNSNQPQHF. The CDR3 DNA reads as TGTACCAGCAGTGAAGCGCTTCGGCGAAATAGCAATCAGCCCCAGCATTTT.

Concerning this clonotype itself: At one end, the junction sequence differs from germline, possibly due to a read error. The chain employs TRBV20-1 and TRBJ2-1; D is ambiguous. CDR3 length: 12 residues. Germline loops: CDR1 DFQATT, CDR2 SNEGSKA (reference sequence). The CDR3 protein is CSADRLDHEPFF. CDR3 sequence (DNA): TGCAGTGCTGATCGTCTGGACCACGAGCCGTTCTTC.

As for this clonotype: A much more abundant neighbour one base away suggests this may be a read error. This rearrangement joins TRBV20-1 to TRBJ2-7; 7 nucleotides agree with TRBD1. CDR3 length: 13 amino acids. Germline values: CDR1 DFQATT, CDR2 SNEGSKA (reference sequence). The CDR3 reads CSAPRDSVYAQYF. The CDR3 DNA sequence: TGCAGTGCTCCCCGGGACAGTGTCTACGCGCAGTACTTC.

At least ten counts were recorded for this clonotype. The V gene is TRBV19, the J gene TRBJ1-3; D is undetermined. This CDR3 is 14 amino acids long. In germline, CDR1 is LNHDA, CDR2 SQIVND (reference sequence). Trimming shortened V by 10 bases and J by 2 bases, and 15 bases separated the two germline ends. Written as DNA, the CDR3 is TGTGCCACGTGGGCGGGCTCCACTGGAAACACCATATATTTT. This gives the protein CATWAGSTGNTIYF.

There are many counts of this clonotype. This sequence joins TRBV5-1 and TRBJ2-5, with D unresolved. Trimming left V 2 bases short and J 0 bases short, with 5 bases between. Germline V gives CDR1 SGHRS, CDR2 YFSETQ. This CDR3 has 13 residues. The CDR3, as DNA: TGCGCCAGCAGCTTAGACAACCAAGAGACCCAGTACTTC. Amino acid sequence: CASSLDNQETQYF.

This clonotype was counted ten times or more. This chain links TRBV18 with TRBJ2-3; D unresolved. This CDR3 has 15 residues. Germline V CDR1 and CDR2: KGHSH, LQKENI. Trimming cost V 3 bases and J 0 bases, with 10 bases left between them. The CDR3 DNA reads as TGTGCCAGCTCACCCTGGACCGCTAGCACAGATACGCAGTATTTT. Amino acids: CASSPWTASTDTQYF.

This clonotype was counted at least ten times. The rearrangement links TRBV7-8 to TRBJ2-7; no definite D call. Germline assignment: CDR1 SGHVS and CDR2 FQNEAQ. V shed 5 bases and J shed 4 bases, with 12 bases lying between them. This CDR3 comprises 13 residues. CDR3 nucleotides: TGTGCCAGCAGCCCCTACCCCGTTTACGAGCAGTACTTC. This gives the protein CASSPYPVYEQYF. The complete variable domain, with remaining parts taken from reference TRBV7-8 and TRBJ2-7, reads GAGVSQSPRYKVAKRGQDVALRCDPISGHVSLFWYQQALGQGPEFLTYFQNEAQLDKSGLPSDRFFAERPEGSVSTLKIQRTQQEDSAVYLCASSPYPVYEQYFGPGTRLTVT.

This clonotype was seen a handful of times. The rearrangement links TRBV5-1 to TRBJ1-1; D is ambiguous. The V gene lost 5 bases and the J gene lost 5 bases, with 13 bases spanning the gap. There are 13 residues in the CDR3. Germline V gives CDR1 SGHRS, CDR2 YFSETQ. CDR3 nucleotide sequence: TGCGCCAGCAGGGCCTGGGGAGGAACTGAAGCTTTCTTT. Translation gives CASRAWGGTEAFF.

The V call is TRBV5-1, the J call TRBJ1-1, with 7 bases matching TRBD1. This CDR3 contains 18 residues. The V gene's germline CDR1 is SGHRS and CDR2 YFSETQ. The J segment lost 1 base and the V segment lost 5 bases, leaving 17 bases of the junction unmatched. The CDR3 loop reads CASSYASGGQIKNTEAFF. The CDR3 nucleotides read TGCGCCAGCAGTTACGCCTCTGGGGGACAGATTAAGAACACTGAAGCTTTCTTT.

On this clonotype itself: Possible read error: a much larger clone is one base away. The V and J genes are TRBV12-3 or TRBV12-4 and TRBJ1-2; TRBD1 is a possible D gene (5 bases). Between the trimmed V and J ends, which lost 3 bases and 4 bases, there was a span of 15 bases. This CDR3 has 15 residues. The CDR3 sequence: CASSFAPGTVYGYTF. The CDR3 DNA follows: TGTGCCAGCAGTTTCGCACCTGGGACGGTCTATGGCTACACCTTC.

This clonotype was seen at least ten times. The chain links TRBV25-1 to TRBJ2-6; 10 bases line up with TRBD1. The V and J ends lost 6 bases and 0 bases, in that order; junction bases with no gene match: 14. Germline V gene data show CDR1 as MGHDK and CDR2 as SYGVNS. The CDR3 sequence is 20 residues long. CDR3 sequence (DNA): TGTGCCAGCAGGGAAGGGACAGGGGTCCAAATCAACTCTGGGGCCAACGTCCTGACTTTC. Protein product: CASREGTGVQINSGANVLTF. The complete variable domain, with remaining parts taken from reference TRBV25-1 and TRBJ2-6, reads EADIYQTPRYLVIGTGKKITLECSQTMGHDKMYWYQQDPGMELHLIHYSYGVNSTEKGDLSSESTVSRIRTEHFPLTLESARPSHTSQYLCASREGTGVQINSGANVLTFGAGSRLTVL.

V usage is TRBV6-6 and J usage is TRBJ1-1; D unresolved. The CDR3 is 12 amino acids. Trimming pared 6 bases from V and 7 bases from J, leaving 12 bases between. Germline loops: CDR1 MNHNY, CDR2 SVGAGI (reference sequence). The CDR3 reads CASSSGLFEAFF. In DNA, the CDR3 is TGTGCCAGCAGCTCCGGCTTATTTGAAGCTTTCTTT.

This clonotype has a count of ten or more. The chain uses TRBV28 and TRBJ1-5; D not certain. Germline V lookup: CDR1 MDHEN, CDR2 SYDVKM. The CDR3 contains 16 residues. Trimming took off 3 bases at V and 2 bases at J, with 14 bases between the two ends. CDR3 loop: CASSFRPHRGNQPQHF. In nucleotides, the CDR3 is TGTGCCAGCAGTTTCCGGCCTCATCGGGGCAATCAGCCCCAGCATTTT.

This clonotype was observed many times. The chain carries TRBV7-9 and TRBJ2-3, with 8 bases that match TRBD2. J lost 4 bases, V lost 6 bases, and 9 bases had no gene match. Per germline, CDR1 SEHNR and CDR2 FQNEAQ (reference sequence). The CDR3 consists of 15 residues. CDR3 coding DNA: TGTGCCAGCAGTCGACCGCGCGGGAGGTCAGATACGCAGTATTTT. It specifies CASSRPRGRSDTQYF.

At least ten counts were recorded for this clonotype. The genes are TRBV12-3 or TRBV12-4 and TRBJ1-2; 10 nucleotides agree with TRBD1. The trim removed 6 bases at V and 3 bases at J, leaving 10 bases unmatched. This CDR3 is built from 16 residues. DNA of the CDR3: TGTGCCAGCAGCTTACCGGGACAGGGGATCGACTATGGCTACACCTTC. Residues: CASSLPGQGIDYGYTF.

In this sample, this clonotype turned up a few times. A read error is possible here, since a much larger clone lies one base away. The chain links TRBV6-6 to TRBJ2-7; D remains unclear. V dropped 4 bases and J dropped 1 base, with 11 bases sitting between them. The germline CDR1 and CDR2 sequences are MNHNY and SVGAGI (reference sequence). CDR3 size: 14 residues. The CDR3 protein is CASSCSSSSYEQYF. The CDR3 nucleotides are TGTGCCAGCAGTTGCTCCAGCAGTTCCTACGAGCAGTACTTC.